This T cell receptor (beta chain) appears in the sequencing data of a study of PD-L1 blockade in urothelial cancer. Documented time point: peripheral blood 6 weeks after treatment start. V shed 6 bases and J shed 2 bases, with 8 bases lying between them. The CDR3 length is 13 residues. Per germline, CDR1 MNHEY and CDR2 SMNVEV (reference sequence). TCRdb keeps only in-frame clones here, not all; method: immunoSEQ multiplex PCR. Of around 49,000 clones listed, roughly four fifths were seen once; the top ten hold roughly 13%. The gene calls are TRBV27 and TRBJ1-5; no definite D call. This TCR derives from a man between 60 and 70 years old with urothelial cancer. The input for sequencing was PBMCs, taken around atezolizumab (anti-PD-L1) treatment. CDR3 loop: CASSGRGNQPQHF. As DNA, the CDR3 is TGTGCCAGCAGCGGGAGGGGCAATCAGCCCCAGCATTTT.